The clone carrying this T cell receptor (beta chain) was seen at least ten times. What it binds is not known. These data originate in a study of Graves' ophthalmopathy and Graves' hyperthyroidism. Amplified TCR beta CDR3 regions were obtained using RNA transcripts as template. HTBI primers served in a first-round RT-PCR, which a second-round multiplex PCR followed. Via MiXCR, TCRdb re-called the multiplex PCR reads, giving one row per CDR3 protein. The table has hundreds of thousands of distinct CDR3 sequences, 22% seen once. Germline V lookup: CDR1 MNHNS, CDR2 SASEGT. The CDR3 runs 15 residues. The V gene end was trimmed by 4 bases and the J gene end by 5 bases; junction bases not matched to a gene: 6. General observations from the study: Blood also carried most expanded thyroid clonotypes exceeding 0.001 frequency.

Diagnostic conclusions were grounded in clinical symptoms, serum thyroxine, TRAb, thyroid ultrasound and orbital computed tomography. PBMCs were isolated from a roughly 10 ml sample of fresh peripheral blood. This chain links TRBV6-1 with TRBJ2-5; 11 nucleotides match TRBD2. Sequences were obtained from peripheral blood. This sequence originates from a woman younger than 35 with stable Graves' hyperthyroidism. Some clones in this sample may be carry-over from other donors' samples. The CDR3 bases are TGTGCCAGCAGTGTCCTAGCGGGGGGCGGGGAGACCCAGTACTTC. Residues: CASSVLAGGGETQYF.